This passage covers 8 T cell receptor beta chains from one sample sequenced in a study of blood T cell repertoires in COVID-19. Libraries were prepared by immunoSEQ multiplex PCR; TCRdb keeps only in-frame clonotypes and omits some of them. The table lists approximately 150,000 clones, around 86% of them singletons, with roughly 2.4% in the top ten. Sequencing input: peripheral blood. The receptor source for this set is a woman aged 80 or over with COVID-19, enrolled during active disease.

This clone was observed a few times. The CDR3, as DNA: TGTGCCAGCAGTTTAGGGAGGGGCAATCAGCCCCAGCATTTT. Its translation is CASSLGRGNQPQHF. The chain couples TRBV27 to TRBJ1-5; D gene unclear. The CDR3 is made up of 14 amino acids. Germline lookup yields CDR1 MNHEY and CDR2 SMNVEV (reference sequence). Trimming shortened V by 2 bases and J by 2 bases, and 7 bases separated the two germline ends.

CDR3 nucleotides: TGTGCCAGTAGTATCGGACAGGGTGGCTACACCTTC. Its translation: CASSIGQGGYTF. V usage is TRBV19 and J usage is TRBJ1-2; 8 nucleotides agree with TRBD1. V shed 3 bases and J 7 bases; nucleotides not matched to a gene: 1. Germline-derived CDR1 and CDR2 are LNHDA and SQIVND (reference sequence). The CDR3 runs to 12 residues.

This clone is a singleton in its sample. This chain connects TRBV10-1 to TRBJ2-5; 7 bases line up with TRBD2. Germline CDR1 is WNHNN and CDR2 is SYGVQD (reference sequence). V was pared by 6 bases and J by 4 bases, with 5 bases of the junction left unmatched. This CDR3 has 13 amino acids. CDR3 DNA sequence: TGCGCCAGCAGAGGGACTATTCGAGAGACCCAGTACTTC. It is translated as CASRGTIRETQYF.

The J gene is TRBJ2-1, the V gene TRBV2; D is undetermined. The CDR3 is 14 amino acids. Germline V gene lookup returns CDR1 SNHLY and CDR2 FYNNEI. V was pared by 4 bases and J by 5 bases, with 12 bases between. CDR3 nucleotide sequence: TGTGCCAGCAGTGGGCTGCTCCGAAACAATGAGCAGTTCTTC. This translates into CASSGLLRNNEQFF.

V is TRBV19 and J is TRBJ2-1, with 8 bases identical to TRBD2. The V segment lost 6 bases and the J segment 8 bases; nucleotides outside the gene matches: 9. From germline, CDR1 is LNHDA and CDR2 SQIVND (reference sequence). CDR3 length: 14 residues. CDR3 loop: CASRKAGVAYEQFF. The CDR3 region has the DNA TGTGCCAGTAGAAAAGCGGGAGTGGCGTATGAGCAGTTCTTC.

This rearrangement joins TRBV7-3 to TRBJ1-1, with D possibly TRBD1 on 5 matching bases. V dropped 5 bases and J dropped 4 bases, with 11 bases sitting between them. The CDR3 covers 13 residues. Germline V CDR1 and CDR2: SGHTA, FQGTGA. CDR3 sequence (DNA): TGTGCCAGCAGCGTACAGGAGACCACTGAAGCTTTCTTT. This gives the protein CASSVQETTEAFF.

The J gene is TRBJ2-5, the V gene TRBV5-1, with D possibly being TRBD2 (6 bases). Trimming removed 4 bases from V and 4 bases from J, with 11 bases in between. Germline-derived CDR1 and CDR2 are SGHRS and YFSETQ. The CDR3 is 13 residues long. The CDR3 sequence is CASSPGTSETQYF. In nucleotides, the CDR3 is TGCGCCAGCAGCCCCGGGACTTCAGAGACCCAGTACTTC.

This clone has a handful of counts. The chain carries TRBV6-5 and TRBJ2-3; D possibly corresponds to TRBD2 (6 bases). The V gene's germline CDR1 is MNHEY and CDR2 SVGAGI. The CDR3 is made up of 13 amino acids. V dropped 7 bases and J dropped 4 bases, with 12 bases sitting between them. The CDR3 DNA reads TGTGCCAGCAAGAAGAGGGAGGCAGATACGCAGTATTTT. Its protein product is CASKKREADTQYF.